This TCR beta chain was identified in a study of blood T cells in healthy people across ages. The table lists this clonotype with many counts. At one end the junction does not follow the germline gene, possibly because of a read error. For the second PCR, which ran for roughly 7 to 11 cycles, a sample-barcoded 5' primer and a J-beta primer mix were used. TCRdb re-derived calls from the 5' RACE reads in MiXCR, one entry per CDR3 protein. The top ten hold over 15% of the sample, which has 1,100,000 or so distinct CDR3 sequences, more than 40% seen once. The TCR sequence derives from an older woman in good health. Sample: blood.

This CDR3 is CASSLAGGQETQYF. In DNA form, the CDR3 reads TGTGCCAGCAGTTTAGCGGGAGGGCAGGAGACCCAGTACTTC. The genes are TRBV5-1 and TRBJ2-5, with TRBD2 identical over 11 bases. The germline gives CDR1 SGHRS, CDR2 YFSETQ. This CDR3 has 14 residues.